The clone carrying this T cell receptor (beta chain) appeared once. Generated by immunoSEQ multiplex PCR, the TCRdb table keeps only in-frame clones and is missing some. There are approximately 530,000 clones in the sample; roughly 95% occur only once, and 0.064% lies in the top ten. This entry is derived from a study of shared clonotypes between healthy human individuals. The V end was cut by 1 base, the J end by 2 bases, with 9 bases between. Germline CDR1 reads KGHSH; CDR2 reads LQKENI. This CDR3 region has 14 residues. Source material: naive CD4+ T cells sorted from blood. The subset is: CD45RA+ positively selected. This receptor was identified in a woman in her 30s in good health. The V gene is TRBV18, the J gene TRBJ2-7; perhaps TRBD1 as D (6 bases). The DNA for the CDR3 is TGTGCCAGCTCACCACGGGGACATCCCTACGAGCAGTACTTC. Translation: CASSPRGHPYEQYF.